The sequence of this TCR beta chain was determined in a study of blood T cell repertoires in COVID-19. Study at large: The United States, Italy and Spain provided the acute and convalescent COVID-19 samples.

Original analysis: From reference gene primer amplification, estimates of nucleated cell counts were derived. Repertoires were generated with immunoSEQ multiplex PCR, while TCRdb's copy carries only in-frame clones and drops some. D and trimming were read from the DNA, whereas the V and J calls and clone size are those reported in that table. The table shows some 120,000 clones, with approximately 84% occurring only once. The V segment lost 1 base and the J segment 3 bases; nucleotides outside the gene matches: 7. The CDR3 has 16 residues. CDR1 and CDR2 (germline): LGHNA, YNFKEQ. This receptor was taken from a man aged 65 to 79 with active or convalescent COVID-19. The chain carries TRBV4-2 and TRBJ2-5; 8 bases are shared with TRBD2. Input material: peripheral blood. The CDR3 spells CASSQGVGGVKETQYF. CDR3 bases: TGTGCCAGCAGCCAAGGCGTCGGGGGGGTAAAAGAGACCCAGTACTTC.